The 2 T cell receptor beta chains below all came from one sample that was sequenced in a study of shared clonotypes between healthy human individuals. Clones were read by immunoSEQ multiplex PCR, and TCRdb kept only the in-frame ones, dropping some. The sample includes more than 2 million clones, more than 90% seen only once; the top ten take roughly 0.13%. Sequencing was carried out using naive CD4+ T cells sorted from blood. As to subset: CD45RA+ positively selected. The receptors derive from a man aged 18 to 29 in good health.

The rearrangement joins TRBV7-9 to TRBJ2-1; D is unresolved. The germline V and J ends were trimmed by 5 bases and 10 bases, with 12 bases remaining between them. Germline lookup yields CDR1 SEHNR and CDR2 FQNEAQ (reference sequence). CDR3 size: 12 residues. CDR3 coding DNA: TGTGCCAGCAGCCCCCTCGATGGGGAGCAGTTCTTC. Translation: CASSPLDGEQFF.

The chain is built from TRBV5-4 and TRBJ2-1; tentatively, D is TRBD2 (8 bases). V dropped 4 bases and J dropped 2 bases, with 25 bases sitting between them. Per germline, CDR1 SGHNT and CDR2 YYREEE (reference sequence). The CDR3 totals 19 residues. The CDR3, as DNA: TGTGCCAGCAGCAACAAGGGGACTAGGGGAGGGGGCACCTACAATGAGCAGTTCTTC. This translates into CASSNKGTRGGGTYNEQFF.